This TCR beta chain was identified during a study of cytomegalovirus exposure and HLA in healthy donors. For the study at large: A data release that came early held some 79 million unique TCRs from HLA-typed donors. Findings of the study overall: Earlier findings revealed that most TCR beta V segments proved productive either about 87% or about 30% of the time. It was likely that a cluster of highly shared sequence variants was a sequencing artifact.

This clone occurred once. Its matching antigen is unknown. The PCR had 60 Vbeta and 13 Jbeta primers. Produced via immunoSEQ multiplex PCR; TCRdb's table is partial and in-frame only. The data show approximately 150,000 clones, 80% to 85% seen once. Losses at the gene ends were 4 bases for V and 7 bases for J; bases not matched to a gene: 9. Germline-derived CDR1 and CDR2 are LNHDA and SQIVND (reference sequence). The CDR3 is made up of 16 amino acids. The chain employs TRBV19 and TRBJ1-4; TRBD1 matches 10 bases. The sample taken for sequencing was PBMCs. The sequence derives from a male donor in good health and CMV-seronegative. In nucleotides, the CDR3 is TGTGCCAGTAGTACCCTCCCAGGACAGGGGGGTGAAAAACTGTTTTTT. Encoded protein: CASSTLPGQGGEKLFF.